This TCR beta chain was profiled in a study of cytomegalovirus exposure and HLA in healthy donors (dated by TCRdb to 2015 to 2018). Concerning the study at large: An earlier analysis of approximately 590 of the donors reported more than 250 Gb of sequence data and some 120 million unique TCR beta sequences from 150 million to 200 million T cells. Approximately 310 gigabases of sequencing data and around 80 million unique TCR sequences made up an early release that covered roughly 670 HLA-typed donors. Because of strong linkage in the cohort, 4 to 6 DR-DQ haplotypes were treated as single units for association and clustering. The study profiled the T cell repertoires of more than 500 subjects by immunosequencing and related them to cytomegalovirus serostatus. The later analysis used no new phenotypic data to find candidate immune exposures, relying instead on TCR beta sequences and their occurrence across donors. An earlier analysis of around 580 of the donors used high-throughput TCR beta sequencing to judge whether each TCR beta V gene segment behaved as functional or pseudogenic. High-throughput TCR immunosequencing, statistical association of individual TCRs with disease status, and machine learning were combined to predict cytomegalovirus infection status. A separate validation cohort of roughly 130 different subjects was used in addition to the roughly 700-subject first cohort. In a later genetic analysis, genome-wide SNP genotypes for about 55% of the 666 donors were used, and that subset was treated as a discovery cohort. Donor age, sex, ethnicity and CMV serostatus were compiled alongside the repertoire data. The study aimed to test whether cataloging public T cell receptors could reveal signatures of past pathogen exposure. In a later analysis, previously published TCR beta repertoires from several hundred donors were re-analyzed and high-resolution HLA genotyping was added so that TCR occurrence patterns could be studied. Every repertoire in the discovery cohort had been generated on one and the same sequencing platform. Among some 410 genotyped donors of the cohort, an average of roughly 240,000 unique TCR beta nucleotide sequences were sequenced per donor, 15% to 20% of them non-productive. Among the approximately 430 genotyped donors, approximately 81% belonged to the genetic ancestry cluster associated with self-reported Caucasian donors. The number of typed donors differed by locus: roughly 629-630 for A, B, C, DRB1 and DQB1; some 500 for DQA1; approximately 600 for DPA1; and about 470 for DPB1. Both class I and class II loci were covered by HLA typing, at four-digit resolution. What the work shows at the level of the full study, not this receptor alone: Some IMGT-functional V segments, including TRBV6-2 and TRBV6-3, could not be distinguished by the 87-base-pair reads and were therefore excluded. This cohort had only TCR beta chains sequenced, and the lack of alpha or paired-chain data limited which features could be detected. In an earlier analysis of roughly 500 of the donors, most TCR beta V segments appeared in productive rearrangements about 90% or about 30% of the time, broadly matching IMGT annotations. Presence/absence analyses assumed roughly uniform sequencing depth across donors, an assumption that may not hold. A later analysis associated about 16,000 TCR beta sequences with specific HLA alleles at a false discovery rate of 0.05. In the study, roughly 160 TCR beta chains were listed as associated with cytomegalovirus. In vitro tests confirmed that a few of the cytomegalovirus-associated TCR beta chains recognize cytomegalovirus antigens. Most TCR sequences were observed very rarely across donors, whereas some public TCRs were present in many individuals. A further reported finding was that TCR beta sequences accurately predicted the HLA-A and HLA-B alleles for most subjects in the first cohort. In a later genetic analysis, a missense DCLRE1C variant was associated with V-gene and J-gene trimming of TCR beta chains, and the association was replicated in an independent cohort. According to a later analysis, parvovirus B19, influenza, CMV and Epstein-Barr virus appeared linked to several top co-occurrence clusters. A later genetic analysis reported fewer N-insertions in productive TCRs among donors in an Asian-associated ancestry cluster than the roughly 620-donor mean. A group of highly shared sequence variants was considered likely to be a technical artifact of the sequencing pipeline. In a later analysis, HLA-associated TCR beta chains were found to be more clonally expanded and to have lower generation probabilities than equally common non-associated chains. Because some donors lacked HLA typing at each locus, the association tests relied only on the typed subset. The classifier was reported to diagnose cytomegalovirus status with high specificity and sensitivity in both the original and validation cohorts. Correlated functional status among segregating V segments might be attributable to linkage disequilibrium, but an unknown experimental factor could not be ruled out. Because counts were too low, about 15 rarely observed V segments, including chromosome 9 orphons, were left out of the earlier analysis of 587 of the donors. For the cohort, immune exposure information was limited to CMV serostatus. In a later analysis, the rate of TCR association differed among HLA loci, with DRB1 alleles having the most associated TCRs and HLA-C alleles having the fewest. According to a later analysis, most CMV-associated TCR beta chains appeared to be HLA-restricted, and the HLA associations seemed to be driven largely by CMV exposure. When HLA alleles, especially DR and DQ, strongly co-occurred, TCR associations were difficult to assign to individual alleles. The authors suggested that the approach could potentially be generalized to other disease states and immunological phenotypes.

There are 15 amino acids in the CDR3, from cysteine to phenylalanine inclusive. Only the CDR3 part of the read is kept: 45 bases, read in frame from the first base. The germline V gene sets CDR1 to SGHTA and CDR2 to FQGNSA. V trim: 3 bases; J trim: 5 bases; unmatched bases: 3. Library preparation employed the immunoSEQ multiplex PCR assay. A mixture of 60 forward primers for TCR Vbeta segments and 13 reverse primers for TCR Jbeta segments was used in the multiplex PCR. The CDR3 region of rearranged TCR beta genes was amplified from genomic DNA by a multiplex PCR assay. The Illumina HiSeq System was used to sequence the amplified TCR beta libraries as 87-base-pair reads. Per the authors' processing: In a later analysis, some 80 million unique TCR beta chains were counted across the 500 to 850 repertoires, and around 10 million of these chains were shared by at least two donors. A nearest-neighbor algorithm error-corrected the raw reads and collapsed the reads into unique sequences, merging closely related sequences to remove PCR and sequencing errors. To assign V, D and J gene segments, CDR3 sequences were aligned to IMGT reference sequences. For a sequence to be retained, a match of at least six nucleotides to both a V gene segment and a J gene segment was required. Rearrangements were classified as productive when the CDR3 lacked stop codons and remained in frame with V and J, and all other rearrangements were classified as non-productive. CDR3 was defined by IMGT convention, running from the second conserved V-encoded cysteine to the conserved J-encoded phenylalanine. The earlier analysis of 587 of the donors excluded sequences that lacked an unambiguous match to a single V gene segment. An earlier analysis of 500 to 700 of the donors classified V segments as functional when productive rearrangements were above 56.7% and as segregating when the standard deviation between donors was above 5%. To diagnose cytomegalovirus status from the catalog of TCR beta chain sequences, a statistical classification framework was built. V and J gene assignment, in a later analysis, came from comparing TCR nucleotide sequences with IMGT/GENE-DB human TR gene sequences. In a later analysis, CDR3 sequences and most-parsimonious VDJ recombination scenarios were assigned using the TCRdist pipeline. In a later analysis, each TCR beta chain was defined by its CDR3 amino acid sequence together with its V-gene family, and reads without a unique V-gene family were excluded. As a way to deal with suspected cross-contamination and a sequencing artifact, a later analysis dropped nearly 600 nucleotide sequences that were highly shared and had low generation probability. In a later analysis, a clonal expansion index for each public chain was calculated from normalized within-repertoire ranks of inferred template counts. In a later analysis, generation probabilities were computed using a VDJ recombination model fitted to out-of-frame rearrangements, and the results were checked against IGoR. In a later analysis, hypergeometric tests were used to score TCR-TCR, TCR-HLA and TCR-CMV co-occurrence, with a repertoire-size bias correction applied to TCR pairs. A later analysis estimated false discovery rates by permuting HLA or CMV assignments 20 times. In a later analysis, co-occurring TCRs were grouped using DBSCAN, with TCRdist sequence similarity added in when clustering inside HLA-allele-positive subsets. Repertoires with fewer than 30,000 or more than 120,000 public chains, plus five repertoires with anomalous nucleotide sharing, were excluded from co-occurrence clustering. This immuneACCESS table, as held by TCRdb, lists in-frame sequences with V and J called but not all clones. Of the missing ones, under half trace to an unresolved V gene in checked studies; the others have no known cause. V and J calls plus clone size are reproduced from that table; the DNA served to infer D and trimming. The sample yields over 130,000 clones; about 85% were counted once. Roughly 3.6% of the sample is held by the ten biggest clonotypes.

In total, roughly 670 healthy bone marrow donors made up the cohort. All cohort members were sampled while nominally healthy, although unrecorded immune exposures were likely present. CMV serostatus was positive for 289 and negative for about half of the roughly 700 cohort members, and was not recorded for this donor. A peripheral blood sample was provided by each donor, and peripheral blood mononuclear cells were used for TCR beta sequencing. Genomic DNA was extracted from the blood cell samples with the Qiagen DNeasy Blood Extraction Kit. About this clone itself: No antigen is known for it. The record has no base qualities; no much larger clone is one base away.

The source material was PBMCs. The chain is encoded by TRBV7-2 joined to TRBJ2-1; the central 11 bases match TRBD2. This sequence originates from a human donor in good health. The sequence in DNA is TGTGCCAGCAGCTTGGGACTAGCGGCCAACAATGAGCAGTTCTTC. It is translated as CASSLGLAANNEQFF.